Below, 8 T cell receptor beta chains from the same sample are listed, as sequenced in a study of shared clonotypes between healthy human individuals. Assay used: immunoSEQ multiplex PCR; TCRdb lists only in-frame clones, some missing. The repertoire has fewer than 3 million clones, approximately 90% of them found once; the top ten carry 0.37%. Sequenced: naive CD4+ T cells from PBMCs. Subset denoted: CD45RA+ positively selected. The origin of the receptors is a man aged 18 to 30 in good health. Some clones in this sample may be carry-over from other donors' samples.

This chain uses TRBV28 with TRBJ2-7; possibly TRBD1 for D (5 bases). CDR1 MDHEN and CDR2 SYDVKM come from the germline V gene. This CDR3 has 14 amino acids. With 5 bases removed from V and 5 bases from J, the gap between germline ends came to 16 bases. This CDR3 reads CASSPNQGFDEQYF. The CDR3 bases are TGTGCCAGCAGTCCCAACCAGGGATTCGACGAGCAGTACTTC.

V gene TRBV28 combines with J gene TRBJ2-7; TRBD1 might be the D (7 bases). V lost 1 base to trimming and J lost 3 bases, with 19 bases between them. The CDR3 sequence is 17 residues long. Germline V gene lookup returns CDR1 MDHEN and CDR2 SYDVKM. The chain's CDR3 is CASSLLVGGTVSYEQYF. DNA of the CDR3: TGTGCCAGCAGTTTATTAGTAGGCGGGACAGTAAGCTACGAGCAGTACTTC.

The rearrangement uses TRBV5-1 and TRBJ1-1; D is perhaps TRBD1 (5 bases). The length of the CDR3 is 16 residues. Germline-derived CDR1 and CDR2 are SGHRS and YFSETQ. V gave up 0 bases and J gave up 1 base, with 13 bases separating them. CDR3 in DNA: TGCGCCAGCAGCTTGGGGGTAGGGGCACCGAACACTGAAGCTTTCTTT. Encoded protein: CASSLGVGAPNTEAFF.

The sample holds one count of this clone. This sequence joins TRBV7-2 and TRBJ2-7, with a tentative D call TRBD1 (5 bases). The germline V gene encodes CDR1 SGHTA and CDR2 FQGNSA. The CDR3 has 14 residues. Trimming left V 3 bases short and J 1 base short, with 10 bases between. CDR3: CASSFDSVSYEQYF. CDR3 sequence (DNA): TGTGCCAGCAGCTTTGACAGTGTTTCCTACGAGCAGTACTTC.

The genes are TRBV27 and TRBJ1-5; no reliable D call. Germline CDR1 MNHEY, CDR2 SMNVEV (reference sequence). This CDR3 has 14 amino acids. Trimming took 5 bases from V and 1 from J, leaving 9 bases between them. CDR3 bases: TGTGCCAGCAGTCCACAGTTAAGCAATCAGCCCCAGCATTTT. Protein: CASSPQLSNQPQHF.

This clone appeared a single time. This chain connects TRBV18 to TRBJ2-3; a weak D match, TRBD1 (6 bases). CDR3 size: 17 residues. Germline CDR1 and CDR2: KGHSH and LQKENI. Trimming took off 3 bases at V and 3 bases at J, with 19 bases between the two ends. This chain's CDR3 is CASSPLGTGRGTDTQYF. DNA of the CDR3: TGTGCCAGCTCACCCCTAGGGACGGGCAGGGGTACAGATACGCAGTATTTT.

The chain is built from TRBV28 and TRBJ1-1; 7 bases align to TRBD1. The trim removed 7 bases at V and 1 base at J, leaving 12 bases unmatched. Germline CDR1 and CDR2: MDHEN and SYDVKM. This CDR3 has 16 amino acids. CDR3 DNA sequence: TGTGCCAGCACCCCTCACGACAGGGCTGGGAACACTGAAGCTTTCTTT. Translating gives CASTPHDRAGNTEAFF.

The chain couples TRBV18 to TRBJ1-5; no firm D call. There are 14 residues in the CDR3. From germline, CDR1 is KGHSH and CDR2 LQKENI. Trimming took off 1 base at V and 5 bases at J, with 9 bases between the two ends. The CDR3 reads CASSPQGLYQPQHF. CDR3 bases: TGTGCCAGCTCACCACAGGGTTTATATCAGCCCCAGCATTTT.